The 31 T cell receptor beta chains given below trace back to one sample, sequenced in a study of blood T cell repertoires in COVID-19. Sequenced by immunoSEQ multiplex PCR; TCRdb stores in-frame clones only, minus some. The data contain 40,000 to 55,000 clones, approximately 82% of them singletons. The sample taken for sequencing was peripheral blood. The source of these receptors is a woman in her 70s with acute or convalescent COVID-19.

The chain has TRBV23-1 and TRBJ2-1, with unresolved D. TRBV23-1 is an ORF for which the function is uncertain. The CDR3 loop spans 12 amino acids. Trimming took off 0 bases at V and 6 bases at J, with 3 bases between the two ends. CDR3 in DNA: TGCGCCAGCAGTCAATCGCGCAATGAGCAGTTCTTC. Residues: CASSQSRNEQFF.

The gene calls are TRBV27 and TRBJ1-2; 11 bases are shared with TRBD1. This CDR3 is built from 14 residues. Looked up from germline, CDR1 is MNHEY and CDR2 is SMNVEV (reference sequence). Trimming took 4 bases from V and 4 from J; bases not matched to a gene: 2. In DNA form, the CDR3 reads TGTGCCAGCAGTTGGACAGGGGGCGCCTATGGCTACACCTTC. Amino acids: CASSWTGGAYGYTF.

The rearrangement joins TRBV6-5 to TRBJ1-1; 7 bases align to TRBD1. The CDR3 has 14 residues. CDR1 and CDR2 from the germline V gene are MNHEY and SVGAGI. J was trimmed by 4 bases and V by 8 bases; bases with no gene match: 10. The CDR3 loop reads CASVSTGEGTEAFF. The CDR3 bases are TGTGCCAGCGTTTCAACAGGGGAAGGCACTGAAGCTTTCTTT.

This clone was recorded once. The chain links TRBV6-6 to TRBJ2-7, with D perhaps matching TRBD1 (8 bases). From germline, CDR1 is MNHNY and CDR2 SVGAGI (reference sequence). Trimming removed 7 bases from V and 3 bases from J, with 22 bases in between. The CDR3 totals 16 residues. The chain's CDR3 is CASNKGGGTGHYEQYF. CDR3 bases: TGTGCCAGCAACAAAGGGGGGGGGACAGGCCACTACGAGCAGTACTTC.

This clone was counted a few times. This chain uses TRBV3-1 (or the pseudogene TRBV3-2) with TRBJ1-2, with TRBD1 identical over 8 bases. V lost 3 bases to trimming and J lost 0 bases; unmatched junction nucleotides: 12. Germline CDR1 LGHDT, CDR2 YNNKEL (reference sequence). This CDR3 is built from 18 residues. For the CDR3, the DNA is TGTGCCAGCAGCCAGCACCCGGGACAGGTACTAACTAACTATGGCTACACCTTC. Translated, it gives CASSQHPGQVLTNYGYTF.

The CDR3 nucleotides read TGTGCCTGGAGTGTAGGGAGGGGCGGGACCCTAATTACCGGGGAGCTGTTTTTT. It encodes CAWSVGRGGTLITGELFF. The chain is built from TRBV30 and TRBJ2-2; the match to TRBD2 covers 7 bases. CDR1 and CDR2 (germline): GTSNPN, SVGIG (reference sequence). The V and J ends lost 0 bases and 5 bases, in that order; junction bases with no gene match: 15. The CDR3 extends over 18 amino acids.

The chain uses TRBV18 and TRBJ2-1, with 7 bases identical to TRBD2. J gave up 0 bases and V 6 bases, and 8 bases lay outside the gene matches. The CDR3 is 16 amino acids. Looked up from germline, CDR1 is KGHSH and CDR2 is LQKENI. The CDR3 is CASSPQGGSSYNEQFF. The CDR3 coding sequence is TGTGCCAGCTCCCCCCAGGGCGGGAGCTCCTACAATGAGCAGTTCTTC.

The rearrangement links TRBV27 to TRBJ2-6; 10 bases are a match to TRBD1. Trimming took 3 bases from V and 0 from J; bases not matched to a gene: 11. Germline assignment: CDR1 MNHEY and CDR2 SMNVEV (reference sequence). The CDR3 runs 20 residues. The CDR3 region has the DNA TGTGCCAGCAGTTTCAAGAGACAGGGGGCGATAATCTCTGGGGCCAACGTCCTGACTTTC. Its translation: CASSFKRQGAIISGANVLTF.

This chain connects TRBV6-4 to TRBJ2-1; a possible D gene is TRBD1 (6 bases). The germline V gene encodes CDR1 MRHNA and CDR2 SNTAGT. The CDR3 is 14 residues long. Trimming removed 5 bases at V and 2 bases at J, with 10 bases between. This CDR3 is CASSQDSTYNEQFF. The CDR3 DNA sequence: TGTGCCAGCAGTCAGGACAGCACCTACAATGAGCAGTTCTTC.

V usage is TRBV7-9 and J usage is TRBJ1-1, with 7 bases aligning to TRBD1. The CDR3 spans 19 residues. Germline CDR1 reads SEHNR; CDR2 reads FQNEAQ (reference sequence). V lost 4 bases and J lost 3; bases outside the gene matches: 20. The CDR3 spells CASSSHWTGVPGRYTEAFF. Here the CDR3 DNA reads TGTGCCAGCAGCTCCCATTGGACAGGCGTTCCGGGTAGGTACACTGAAGCTTTCTTT.

The count of this clone is one. This chain connects TRBV6-1 to TRBJ2-1; D possibly corresponds to TRBD1 (6 bases). The V gene's germline CDR1 is MNHNS and CDR2 SASEGT. V was trimmed by 4 bases and J by 6 bases, leaving 19 bases between them. The CDR3 spans 16 residues. CDR3 DNA: TGTGCCAGCAGTGCCAACTCAGGGGCCGTGGGCAATGAGCAGTTCTTC. This gives the protein CASSANSGAVGNEQFF.

This chain joins TRBV28 and TRBJ2-7, with D maybe TRBD2 (5 bases). The CDR3 length is 14 residues. Trimming stripped 2 bases from V and 1 base from J, with 9 bases between. Germline loops: CDR1 MDHEN, CDR2 SYDVKM. The CDR3 protein is CASSLSGPSYEQYF. CDR3 nucleotides: TGTGCCAGCAGTTTAAGCGGACCATCCTACGAGCAGTACTTC.

This chain connects TRBV27 to TRBJ2-3; 10 bases align to TRBD2. Unmatched junction bases numbered 7, after V lost 5 bases and J lost 5 bases. The germline V gene has CDR1 MNHEY and CDR2 SMNVEV (reference sequence). The CDR3 is 15 amino acids. CDR3 residues: CASSPQREGGDTQYF. The CDR3 DNA reads as TGTGCCAGCAGTCCCCAGCGGGAGGGAGGAGATACGCAGTATTTT.

The chain combines TRBV24-1 with TRBJ2-2; 12 bases line up with TRBD2. J was trimmed by 0 bases and V by 5 bases; bases with no gene match: 12. Germline V CDR1 and CDR2: KGHDR, SFDVKD. The CDR3 consists of 20 residues. The CDR3 here is CATSAHGASGRGSNTGELFF. For the CDR3, the DNA is TGTGCCACCAGTGCCCATGGGGCTAGCGGGAGGGGGTCGAACACCGGGGAGCTGTTTTTT.

This clone was recorded once. This chain links TRBV6-1 with TRBJ2-7; 10 bases map to TRBD2. The CDR3 contains 16 residues. Germline V CDR1 and CDR2: MNHNS, SASEGT. V lost 1 base, J lost 3 bases, and 6 bases stayed unmatched. The CDR3 spells CASSEVRLAGVYEQYF. The CDR3, as DNA: TGTGCCAGCAGTGAAGTGAGGCTAGCGGGAGTCTACGAGCAGTACTTC.

The rearrangement links TRBV4-1 to TRBJ2-7; D is perhaps TRBD1 (6 bases). From germline, CDR1 is MGHRA and CDR2 YSYEKL. The CDR3 totals 14 residues. The V end was cut by 5 bases, the J end by 0 bases, with 11 bases between. The CDR3 protein is CASSSTGSSYEQYF. The CDR3 nucleotides read TGCGCCAGCAGCTCCACAGGGAGCTCCTACGAGCAGTACTTC.

This chain joins TRBV4-2 and TRBJ2-1; 9 bases are shared with TRBD2. The germline gives CDR1 LGHNA, CDR2 YNFKEQ. CDR3 length: 19 amino acids. The trim removed 1 base at V and 0 bases at J, leaving 10 bases unmatched. CDR3 sequence reads: CASSQALGLAGNSYNEQFF. CDR3 bases: TGTGCCAGCAGCCAAGCCCTAGGGCTAGCGGGAAACTCCTACAATGAGCAGTTCTTC.

This clone came up a few times. The chain carries TRBV24-1 and TRBJ2-3, with 7 bases matching TRBD1. The CDR3 loop spans 12 amino acids. CDR1 KGHDR and CDR2 SFDVKD come from the germline V gene. V dropped 4 bases and J dropped 6; count of bases not matched to a gene: 0. The CDR3 region has the DNA TGTGCCACCAGTGAACAGGGGGATACGCAGTATTTT. It is translated as CATSEQGDTQYF.

This chain links TRBV2 with TRBJ1-5, with TRBD1 matching over 7 bases. CDR3 length: 13 residues. The ends lost 8 bases at V and 3 bases at J; junction bases unmatched: 4. Looked up from germline, CDR1 is SNHLY and CDR2 is FYNNEI. CDR3: CASSGQSNQPQHF. The CDR3 region has the DNA TGTGCCAGCTCGGGACAGTCCAATCAGCCCCAGCATTTT.

The CDR3 protein is CASSLRQNTEAFF. CDR3 nucleotide sequence: TGTGCCAGCAGCTTAAGACAGAACACTGAAGCTTTCTTT. This chain uses TRBV11-1 with TRBJ1-1; no definite D call. This CDR3 contains 13 residues. Germline V lookup: CDR1 SGHAT, CDR2 FQDESV (reference sequence). With 2 bases removed from V and 1 base from J, the gap between germline ends came to 5 bases.

The chain carries TRBV14 and TRBJ1-1; no clear D gene. Germline CDR1 and CDR2: SGHDN and FVKESK. V was shortened by 2 bases and J by 2 bases, with 6 bases between the two germline ends. This CDR3 has 13 residues. The CDR3 spells CASSQNFNTEAFF. DNA for the CDR3: TGTGCCAGCAGCCAAAACTTTAACACTGAAGCTTTCTTT.

V gene TRBV7-2 combines with J gene TRBJ2-1; 13 nucleotides match TRBD2. V lost 4 bases to trimming and J lost 2 bases; unmatched junction nucleotides: 5. CDR3 length: 17 residues. Germline-derived CDR1 and CDR2 are SGHTA and FQGNSA. The CDR3: CASSWTSGGITYNEQFF. The CDR3 DNA reads as TGTGCCAGCAGCTGGACTAGCGGGGGAATAACCTACAATGAGCAGTTCTTC.

This CDR3 reads CASRPAGASAGELFF. The CDR3 bases are TGTGCCAGCAGACCAGCGGGAGCGAGCGCCGGGGAGCTGTTTTTT. The chain has TRBV4-2 and TRBJ2-2; 8 nucleotides align to TRBD2. CDR1 is LGHNA and CDR2 is YNFKEQ in the germline V gene. Germline trimming cut 6 bases from V and 6 bases from J; bases unmatched to any gene: 9. The CDR3 has 15 residues.

This clone was detected only once. V usage is TRBV5-4 and J usage is TRBJ2-7; the match to TRBD1 covers 12 bases. The J segment lost 3 bases and the V segment lost 3 bases, leaving 4 bases of the junction unmatched. Germline V gene sequence: CDR1 SGHNT, CDR2 YYREEE (reference sequence). The CDR3 totals 15 residues. The CDR3 sequence: CASSSGTGGNYEQYF. The CDR3 nucleotides are TGTGCCAGCAGCTCCGGGACAGGGGGCAACTACGAGCAGTACTTC.

J is TRBJ2-4 and V is TRBV19, with 8 positions matching TRBD1. The CDR3 sequence is 13 residues long. V trimming: 7 bases; J trimming: 6 bases; junction bases outside the gene matches: 5. Germline V lookup: CDR1 LNHDA, CDR2 SQIVND (reference sequence). CDR3 region: CASTWTGINIQYF. The DNA of the CDR3 is TGTGCCAGTACCTGGACAGGGATAAACATTCAGTACTTC. Based on the CDR3 plus reference TRBV19 and TRBJ2-4, the full variable domain is DGGITQSPKYLFRKEGQNVTLSCEQNLNHDAMYWYRQDPGQGLRLIYYSQIVNDFQKGDIAEGYSVSREKKESFPLTVTSAQKNPTAFYLCASTWTGINIQYFGAGTRLSVL.

The chain carries TRBV5-5 and TRBJ1-5, with D maybe TRBD1 (6 bases). Trimming removed 4 bases from V and 4 bases from J, with 15 bases in between. Per germline, CDR1 SGHKS and CDR2 YYEKEE (reference sequence). The CDR3 is 15 residues long. CDR3 residues: CASSPVGGANQPQHF. CDR3 bases: TGTGCCAGCAGCCCGGTGGGGGGGGCGAATCAGCCCCAGCATTTT.

This chain uses TRBV18 with TRBJ1-4; a possible D gene is TRBD1 (6 bases). The CDR3 contains 15 residues. Trimming pared 4 bases from V and 5 bases from J, leaving 14 bases between. CDR1 and CDR2 (germline): KGHSH, LQKENI. The CDR3 DNA reads as TGTGCCAGCTCACTCACAGGGACAAGGAATGAAAAACTGTTTTTT. Translation: CASSLTGTRNEKLFF.

This chain links TRBV5-4 with TRBJ1-6, with D possibly TRBD1 on 6 matching bases. CDR1 and CDR2 (germline): SGHNT, YYREEE (reference sequence). The CDR3 is made up of 15 amino acids. The V end lost 6 bases, the J end lost 6 bases, and 16 bases lay between the germline ends. This chain's CDR3 is CASTHPDRPNSPLHF. CDR3 DNA sequence: TGTGCCAGCACCCACCCGGACAGACCTAATTCACCCCTCCACTTT.

This chain uses TRBV19 with TRBJ1-2, with 10 bases matching TRBD1. CDR1 LNHDA and CDR2 SQIVND come from the germline V gene (reference sequence). V lost 7 bases and J lost 6; bases outside the gene matches: 8. The CDR3 covers 14 residues. CDR3 bases: TGTGCCAGTACTCCAAGGGACAGGGGTAATGGCTACACCTTC. Its translation: CASTPRDRGNGYTF.

J is TRBJ2-1 and V is TRBV24-1; 11 bases map to TRBD2. Germline CDR1 KGHDR, CDR2 SFDVKD. The ends lost 5 bases at V and 9 bases at J; junction bases unmatched: 11. The CDR3 length is 16 residues. The CDR3 sequence is CATSGVELAGDTEQFF. The CDR3, as DNA: TGTGCCACCAGTGGGGTGGAACTAGCGGGAGATACTGAGCAGTTCTTC.

As for this clone: At the DNA level, this CDR3 is encoded by other sequences in the same sample as well. The chain is built from TRBV30 and TRBJ2-3, with 7 bases identical to TRBD2. In germline, CDR1 is GTSNPN, CDR2 SVGIG (reference sequence). The junction had 3 bases not matched to a gene; V was cut back by 0 bases and J by 3 bases. The CDR3 loop spans 14 amino acids. CDR3 region: CAWSVRGRTDTQYF. As DNA, the CDR3 is TGTGCCTGGAGTGTACGCGGGAGAACAGATACGCAGTATTTT.